The source of this TCR beta chain is a study of neurological immune-mediated disorders. Trimming removed 5 bases at V and 1 base at J, with 8 bases between. Germline CDR1 and CDR2: MNHEY and SMNVEV (reference sequence). This CDR3 is built from 13 residues. Using its own MiXCR run on the 5' RACE reads, TCRdb lists one record per CDR3 protein. This table has approximately 90,000 distinct CDR3 sequences, roughly 4% appearing once. In its sample, this clonotype was seen many times. Sequenced input: PBMCs. The V and J genes are TRBV27 and TRBJ1-1; D remains unclear. This sequence was found in a woman younger than 30 with multiple sclerosis. CDR3 sequence (DNA): TGTGCCAGCAGTCCCGTACAGAACACTGAAGCTTTCTTT. Its protein is CASSPVQNTEAFF.